This record covers a single T cell receptor (beta chain). This entry belongs to a study of blood T cell repertoires in COVID-19. Study as a whole: There were acute and convalescent COVID-19 samples, and they came from the United States, Italy and Spain. PBMCs, B-cell-depleted T cells, or T cells were the source of the cDNA or gDNA that made up the material.

Assay: immunoSEQ multiplex PCR; the TCRdb copy retains only in-frame clones and omits some. The sample comprises 55,000 to 80,000 clones, about 83% of which are singletons, and around 5% rests with the top ten. V lost 4 bases to trimming and J lost 5 bases; unmatched junction nucleotides: 2. This CDR3 has 14 amino acids. Germline CDR1 reads ENHRY; CDR2 reads SYGVKD. The sequence was obtained from a man aged 45-60 years with active COVID-19. The chain couples TRBV10-3 to TRBJ2-5, with TRBD1 matching 12 bases. The sample was peripheral blood. CDR3 bases: TGTGCCATCAGTGGGGACAGGGGGCCCGAGACCCAGTACTTC. This gives the protein CAISGDRGPETQYF.